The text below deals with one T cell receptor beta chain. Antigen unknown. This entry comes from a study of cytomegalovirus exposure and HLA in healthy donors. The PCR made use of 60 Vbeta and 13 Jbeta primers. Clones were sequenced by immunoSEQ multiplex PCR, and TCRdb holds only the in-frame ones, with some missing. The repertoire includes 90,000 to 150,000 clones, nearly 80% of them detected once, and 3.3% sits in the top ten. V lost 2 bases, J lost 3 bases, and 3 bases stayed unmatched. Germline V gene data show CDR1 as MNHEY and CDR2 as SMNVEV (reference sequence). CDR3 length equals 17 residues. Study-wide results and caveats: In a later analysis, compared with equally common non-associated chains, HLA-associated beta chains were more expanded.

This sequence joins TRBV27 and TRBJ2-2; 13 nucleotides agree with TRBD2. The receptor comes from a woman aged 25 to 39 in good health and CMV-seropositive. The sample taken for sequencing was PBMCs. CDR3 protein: CASSLTSGGVYTGELFF. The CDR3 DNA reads TGTGCCAGCAGTTTAACTAGCGGGGGGGTGTACACCGGGGAGCTGTTTTTT.